A selection of T cell receptor beta chains follows, all from one sample in a study of T cell responses to AZD1222 COVID-19 vaccine. The assay was immunoSEQ multiplex PCR, and TCRdb's table has in-frame clones only and misses some. The data show some 79,000 clones, around three quarters seen once. Sequenced here: peripheral blood, sampled 28 days after the second AZD1222 dose. The receptors shown here come from an adult who received the AZD1222 COVID-19 vaccine. Each CDR3 is given with its conserved first and last residue. The D gene is left open where the match is weak. The size entry is marked missing in some rows and otherwise reads once, few, many or a size class.

NA	NA	12	TRBJ1-5	TRBV30	CAWSGAGQPQHF	TGTGCCTGGAGTGGCGCGGGGCAGCCCCAGCATTTT
TRBD2	NA	15	TRBJ2-7	TRBV10-1	CASSAGLGTPKEQYF	TGCGCCAGCAGTGCGGGACTAGGGACGCCAAAGGAGCAGTACTTC
TRBD2	NA	13	TRBJ2-7	TRBV6-4	CASSDSAGGEQYF	TGTGCCAGCAGTGACTCGGCGGGGGGCGAGCAGTACTTC
NA	NA	12	TRBJ1-5	TRBV6-2/TRBV6-3	CASSPWSQPQHF	TGTGCCAGCAGCCCCTGGAGTCAGCCCCAGCATTTT
NA	NA	16	TRBJ1-6	TRBV5-1	CASSLEGVLYNSPLHF	TGCGCCAGCAGCTTAGAAGGGGTTTTGTATAATTCACCCCTCCACTTT
NA	NA	14	TRBJ1-2	TRBV5-1	CASSQPGRDPGYTF	TGCGCCAGCAGCCAGCCAGGGAGGGACCCTGGCTACACCTTC
NA	NA	16	TRBJ2-5	TRBV29-1	CSVEDVFPASKETQYF	TGCAGCGTTGAAGATGTGTTCCCAGCCAGCAAAGAGACCCAGTACTTC
TRBD1	NA	15	TRBJ2-3	TRBV3-1/TRBV3-2	CASSPWTGDTDTQYF	TGTGCCAGCAGCCCCTGGACAGGGGACACAGATACGCAGTATTTT
TRBD1	NA	15	TRBJ1-2	TRBV6-5	CASSYNPTGTYGYTF	TGTGCCAGCAGTTACAACCCGACAGGGACCTATGGCTACACCTTC
TRBD2	NA	15	TRBJ2-5	TRBV6-5	CASSYSTTGGETQYF	TGTGCCAGCAGTTACTCGACGACCGGGGGGGAGACCCAGTACTTC
TRBD2	NA	17	TRBJ2-7	TRBV20-1	CSASTVLGAGGFYEQYF	TGCAGTGCTAGTACGGTTCTGGGCGCGGGAGGTTTTTACGAGCAGTACTTC
TRBD1	NA	14	TRBJ2-7	TRBV6-5	CASSNPGTGLEQYF	TGTGCCAGCAGTAACCCCGGGACAGGGCTCGAGCAGTACTTC
NA	NA	16	TRBJ1-1	TRBV6-1	CASSGLGLPMNTEAFF	TGTGCCAGCAGTGGCCTGGGTTTGCCGATGAACACTGAAGCTTTCTTT
NA	NA	13	TRBJ1-4	TRBV19	CASSPMGNEKLFF	TGTGCCAGTAGTCCCATGGGGAATGAAAAACTGTTTTTT
NA	few	13	TRBJ2-7	TRBV19	CASSPGLGYEQYF	TGTGCCAGTAGTCCAGGGTTGGGCTACGAGCAGTACTTC
NA	once	13	TRBJ2-5	TRBV7-9	CASSFGAEETQYF	TGTGCCAGCAGCTTTGGGGCAGAAGAGACCCAGTACTTC
TRBD1	NA	13	TRBJ2-7	TRBV27	CASSYRQGYEQYF	TGTGCCAGCAGTTACCGACAGGGCTACGAGCAGTACTTC
TRBD1	NA	12	TRBJ1-1	TRBV30	CAWTTGATEAFF	TGTGCCTGGACGACAGGGGCAACTGAAGCTTTCTTT
TRBD1	NA	16	TRBJ1-2	TRBV6-5	CASSYSINPGGRGYTF	TGTGCCAGCAGTTACTCGATCAATCCAGGGGGAAGGGGCTACACCTTC
TRBD1	NA	17	TRBJ1-1	TRBV10-2	CASSLTGTGRYSTEAFF	TGCGCCAGCAGCCTCACCGGGACAGGGCGTTATTCCACTGAAGCTTTCTTT
NA	NA	13	TRBJ2-7	TRBV28	CASSRQHSYEQYF	TGTGCCAGCAGTAGACAGCATTCCTACGAGCAGTACTTC